Detailed here is one T cell receptor (beta chain). These data belong to a study of T cell changes during pregnancy in multiple sclerosis. Assay used: immunoSEQ multiplex PCR; TCRdb lists only in-frame clones, some missing. The sample carries approximately 100,000 clones, about 90% recorded once. This CDR3 region has 15 residues. With 2 bases clipped from V and 7 bases from J, the junction kept 6 bases outside the gene matches. The germline gives CDR1 SGDLS, CDR2 YYNGEE. This material consisted of peripheral blood, taken before pregnancy. The rearrangement uses TRBV9 and TRBJ2-5; 12 nucleotides line up with TRBD2. The clonotype originates from a female donor with multiple sclerosis, enrolled in a pregnancy study. CDR3 DNA sequence: TGTGCCAGCAGCGTGGGGCCTAGCGGGGGGGGGACCCAGTACTTC. The encoded protein is CASSVGPSGGGTQYF.